Following are 8 T cell receptor beta chains from one sample sequenced in a study of beta chain features in type 1 diabetes. TCRB transcripts that were expressed got sequenced, as all of the isolated RNA had been reverse transcribed. Sequenced by immunoSEQ multiplex PCR; TCRdb stores in-frame clones only, minus some. The sample yields under 250,000 clones, 13% to 15% seen once. The sample comprised naive CD4+ T cells from blood. The receptors were sampled from a woman between 40 and 55 years old in good health.

The chain is built from TRBV6-5 and TRBJ2-5; tentatively, D is TRBD1 (6 bases). This CDR3 region has 14 residues. V was clipped by 10 bases and J by 4 bases, with 19 bases between them. Per germline, CDR1 MNHEY and CDR2 SVGAGI. The CDR3: CAIRPQGGRETQYF. The CDR3 nucleotides read TGTGCCATCAGACCACAGGGTGGGAGAGAGACCCAGTACTTC.

The chain recombines TRBV2 with TRBJ2-7; tentative D call: TRBD1 (6 bases). The V gene's germline CDR1 is SNHLY and CDR2 FYNNEI. The CDR3 is 14 amino acids. Trimming left V 6 bases short and J 0 bases short, with 12 bases between. CDR3 nucleotide sequence: TGTGCCAGCAGAGGTGACAGGCTCTCCTACGAGCAGTACTTC. It yields the protein CASRGDRLSYEQYF.

This clone showed up just a few times. V is TRBV5-1 and J is TRBJ1-5, with 7 nucleotides matching TRBD1. CDR1 is SGHRS, CDR2 YFSETQ, per germline. This CDR3 spans 15 amino acids. The ends lost 4 bases at V and 1 base at J; junction bases unmatched: 5. CDR3 coding DNA: TGCGCCAGCAGCGCAACGGGACAGAGCAATCAGCCCCAGCATTTT. Translation: CASSATGQSNQPQHF. The complete variable domain, with remaining parts taken from reference TRBV5-1 and TRBJ1-5, reads KAGVTQTPRYLIKTRGQQVTLSCSPISGHRSVSWYQQTPGQGLQFLFEYFSETQRNKGNFPGRFSGRQFSNSRSEMNVSTLELGDSALYLCASSATGQSNQPQHFGDGTRLSIL.

This clone was picked up a small number of times. The rearrangement links TRBV5-1 to TRBJ1-1; 10 bases are shared with TRBD1. The trim removed 0 bases at V and 1 base at J, leaving 3 bases unmatched. CDR3 length: 16 residues. The germline V gene encodes CDR1 SGHRS and CDR2 YFSETQ. The CDR3 nucleotides read TGCGCCAGCAGCTTGGCCAGACAGGGGGCGAACACTGAAGCTTTCTTT. It specifies CASSLARQGANTEAFF.

In its sample, this clone was seen a few times. The chain carries TRBV5-1 and TRBJ1-4; D remains unclear. The CDR3 consists of 14 residues. The V end was cut by 0 bases, the J end by 7 bases, with 10 bases between. CDR1 and CDR2 (germline): SGHRS, YFSETQ. The CDR3 nucleotides read TGCGCCAGCAGCTTGGAGTACAGTGGTGAAAAACTGTTTTTT. Its protein is CASSLEYSGEKLFF. Drawing the rest from reference TRBV5-1 and TRBJ1-4, the complete variable domain is KAGVTQTPRYLIKTRGQQVTLSCSPISGHRSVSWYQQTPGQGLQFLFEYFSETQRNKGNFPGRFSGRQFSNSRSEMNVSTLELGDSALYLCASSLEYSGEKLFFGSGTQLSVL.

The chain combines TRBV7-9 with TRBJ1-5; D might be TRBD1 (5 bases). Trimming took off 1 base at V and 7 bases at J, with 14 bases between the two ends. Germline lookup yields CDR1 SEHNR and CDR2 FQNEAQ (reference sequence). This CDR3 contains 15 residues. The CDR3 sequence is CASSLGVGVGQPQHF. As DNA, the CDR3 is TGTGCCAGCAGCTTAGGGGTAGGGGTGGGCCAGCCCCAGCATTTT.

The chain has TRBV19 and TRBJ1-5; D gene unclear. The CDR3 runs to 13 residues. Trimming stripped 10 bases from V and 7 bases from J, with 17 bases between. Germline lookup yields CDR1 LNHDA and CDR2 SQIVND (reference sequence). The CDR3 spells CAIARGPSQPQHF. The CDR3, as DNA: TGTGCCATCGCCCGCGGGCCCAGCCAGCCCCAGCATTTT.

For the CDR3, the DNA is TGTGCCAGCATTACTAGCGGGGTAGACACCGGGGAGCTGTTTTTT. Amino acids: CASITSGVDTGELFF. The V and J genes are TRBV6-1 and TRBJ2-2; the match to TRBD2 covers 10 bases. CDR1 MNHNS and CDR2 SASEGT come from the germline V gene. The V segment lost 7 bases and the J segment 3 bases; nucleotides outside the gene matches: 5. This CDR3 contains 15 residues.